This T cell receptor (beta chain) appears in the sequencing data of a study of regulatory T cells in long-lasting Graves disease. Overall study results and limits: TRBV28 was favored in persistent disease, as were TRBJ1-2 and TRBJ2-5.

This sample's time point: newly diagnosed GD, antithyroid drugs for less than 3 months. The TCR library was made from RNA extracted from PBMCs. Trimming left V 6 bases short and J 0 bases short, with 8 bases between. Germline V gene lookup returns CDR1 MNHNS and CDR2 SASEGT. The length of the CDR3 is 13 residues. Libraries of TCR beta came from iRepertoire HTBI primers plus Arm-PCR of CDR3 regions. One entry per CDR3 protein, called by TCRdb with MiXCR from the multiplex PCR reads. Of some 220,000 distinct CDR3 sequences listed, roughly a fifth are singletons. This clonotype was recorded many times. Its antigen is still unknown. The same sample was also studied in work on T cells in Graves' hyperthyroidism and ophthalmopathy. From that study: Stable hyperthyroidism was separated from ophthalmopathy by a model based on 13 V-J features.

This chain connects TRBV6-1 to TRBJ1-1; D not resolved. The clonotype originates from a woman under 40 with Graves disease. Sequencing used peripheral blood mononuclear cells (PBMCs), obtained at new diagnosis, from a patient treated with antithyroid drugs. The CDR3: CASRFRMNTEAFF. The CDR3 nucleotides read TGTGCCAGCAGGTTTCGGATGAACACTGAAGCTTTCTTT.